One sample yielded the 3 T cell receptor beta chains listed below, sequenced in a study of Ad26.COV2.S vaccination and SARS-CoV-2 variants (dated by TCRdb to the early 2020s). The treatment or condition label corresponds to: over 15 received Ad26.COV2.S at low or high dose, single or two shots; roughly 5 received placebo; per-sample allocation not given. For vaccine and placebo recipients, the sequenced repertoires came from samples collected on day 63 after the first injection. Library prep was done by the immunoSEQ multiplex PCR assay. This is the immuneACCESS table as TCRdb keeps it, with only in-frame sequences that have V and J called. A part of the clones is gone; compared with another copy, unresolved V genes explain less than half, and the rest is unexplained. This sample is represented by roughly 680,000 clones; 80% to 90% of them were singletons. The leading ten clones occupy roughly 1.5% of the sample.

The specimen was peripheral blood, collected in a trial of Ad26.COV2.S vaccine versus placebo. These receptor sequences come from a person aged 18-60 years who received the Ad26.COV2.S COVID-19 vaccine or a placebo.

This clone was counted once. The chain carries TRBV11-2 and TRBJ2-7, with D unresolved. This CDR3 has 16 residues. Germline values: CDR1 SGHAT, CDR2 FQNNGV. Trimming left V 1 base short and J 1 base short, with 14 bases between. DNA of the CDR3: TGTGCCAGCAGCTTAGCTGGGATGGGCCGATCCTACGAGCAGTACTTC. Encoded protein: CASSLAGMGRSYEQYF.

The chain carries TRBV7-2 and TRBJ2-5; D call uncertain. In germline, CDR1 is SGHTA, CDR2 FQGNSA. Trimming shortened V by 5 bases and J by 6 bases, and 16 bases separated the two germline ends. This CDR3 comprises 14 residues. CDR3: CASSLATGSQTQYF. The DNA of the CDR3 is TGTGCCAGCAGCCTCGCGACTGGGTCGCAGACCCAGTACTTC.

The chain links TRBV7-3 to TRBJ2-7, with 9 positions matching TRBD1. Per the germline V gene, CDR1 is SGHTA and CDR2 is FQGTGA. This CDR3 has 14 residues. With V trimmed by 2 bases and J by 6 bases, 5 bases remained unmatched. In DNA form, the CDR3 reads TGTGCCAGCAGCTTAGGGACAGGGACAGGCGAGCAGTACTTC. It encodes CASSLGTGTGEQYF.